The 14 T cell receptor beta chains below all came from one sample that was sequenced in a study of blood T cell repertoires in COVID-19. TCRdb keeps only in-frame clones here, not all; method: immunoSEQ multiplex PCR. This sample has around 250,000 clones, with 82% found just once. The sequencing input was peripheral blood. All receptors come from a woman younger than 30 with acute or convalescent COVID-19.

The CDR3 reads CASRGTGIETQYF. Written as DNA, the CDR3 is TGTGCCAGCAGGGGGACAGGGATCGAGACCCAGTACTTC. The chain employs TRBV6-5 and TRBJ2-5, with 9 positions matching TRBD1. The CDR3 extends over 13 amino acids. CDR1 MNHEY and CDR2 SVGAGI come from the germline V gene. V lost 6 bases, J lost 5 bases, and 4 bases stayed unmatched.

The gene calls are TRBV12-5 and TRBJ2-7, with 10 nucleotides matching TRBD1. The CDR3 spans 16 residues. With V trimmed by 1 base and J by 2 bases, 5 bases remained unmatched. Germline V gene sequence: CDR1 LGHNT, CDR2 FRNRAP. The CDR3 is CASGLDLGTGAYEQYF. CDR3 sequence (DNA): TGTGCTAGTGGTTTGGACCTCGGGACAGGGGCCTACGAGCAGTACTTC.

The chain has TRBV5-1 and TRBJ2-3; TRBD1 aligns across 8 bases. CDR3 size: 16 residues. The V and J ends lost 4 bases and 0 bases, in that order; junction bases with no gene match: 7. Germline V CDR1 and CDR2: SGHRS, YFSETQ. The CDR3 protein is CASSHGTGTSTDTQYF. The DNA for the CDR3 is TGCGCCAGCAGCCACGGGACAGGTACTAGCACAGATACGCAGTATTTT.

J is TRBJ1-5 and V is TRBV6-2 or TRBV6-3; no reliable D call. This CDR3 comprises 16 residues. Germline values: CDR1 MNHEY, CDR2 SVGEGT. Trimming removed 5 bases from V and 6 bases from J, with 20 bases in between. CDR3 loop: CASSPLGLLGSQPQHF. In DNA form, the CDR3 reads TGTGCCAGCAGTCCACTAGGACTTTTGGGAAGTCAGCCCCAGCATTTT.

The rearrangement joins TRBV29-1 to TRBJ1-1; D gene uncertain. Per germline, CDR1 SQVTM and CDR2 ANQGSEA. Trimming left V 4 bases short and J 5 bases short, with 11 bases between. There are 12 residues in the CDR3. The CDR3 coding sequence is TGCAGCGTTGGCAGGCTACGAACTGAAGCTTTCTTT. It is translated as CSVGRLRTEAFF. The whole variable domain, remainder taken from reference TRBV29-1 and TRBJ1-1, is SAVISQKPSRDICQRGTSLTIQCQVDSQVTMMFWYRQQPGQSLTLIATANQGSEATYESGFVIDKFPISRPNLTFSTLTVSNMSPEDSSIYLCSVGRLRTEAFFGQGTRLTVV.

V and J are TRBV7-8 and TRBJ2-7; 9 nucleotides line up with TRBD1. V dropped 5 bases and J dropped 2; count of bases not matched to a gene: 7. The CDR3 covers 15 residues. Germline CDR1 and CDR2: SGHVS and FQNEAQ. The CDR3 here is CASSHVRDRAYEQYF. The CDR3 DNA follows: TGTGCCAGCAGCCACGTCCGGGACAGGGCCTACGAGCAGTACTTC.

The chain combines TRBV5-6 with TRBJ2-7; D gene uncertain. This CDR3 has 15 amino acids. With 4 bases removed from V and 5 bases from J, the gap between germline ends came to 19 bases. CDR1 SGHDT and CDR2 YYEEEE come from the germline V gene. As DNA, the CDR3 is TGTGCCAGCAGCCCCCTCCAGATCAATCCCCACGAGCAGTACTTC. Translating it yields CASSPLQINPHEQYF.

The rearrangement links TRBV4-3 to TRBJ1-6; perhaps TRBD1 as D (5 bases). There are 17 residues in the CDR3. Trimming took off 0 bases at V and 6 bases at J, with 15 bases between the two ends. The V gene's germline CDR1 is LGHNA and CDR2 YSLEER. Here the CDR3 DNA reads TGCGCCAGCAGCCAAGATAGGCAGGGCGAACCTAATTCACCCCTCCACTTT. As protein: CASSQDRQGEPNSPLHF.

J is TRBJ2-6 and V is TRBV12-3 or TRBV12-4, with unresolved D. CDR3 length: 12 residues. The V end was cut by 10 bases, the J end by 7 bases, with 11 bases between. The CDR3 DNA reads as TGTGCCACCTCTGGCCTTGCCAACGTCCTGACTTTC. Protein sequence: CATSGLANVLTF.

This chain uses TRBV11-2 with TRBJ2-5; 7 nucleotides line up with TRBD2. This CDR3 has 16 amino acids. Trimming cost V 1 base and J 1 base; bases outside gene matches: 6. Germline CDR1 and CDR2: SGHAT and FQNNGV. Written as DNA, the CDR3 is TGTGCCAGCAGCTTAGTGGGCGGGAGCCCCCAAGAGACCCAGTACTTC. Translated, it gives CASSLVGGSPQETQYF.

This clone was counted a single time. The rearrangement links TRBV9 to TRBJ2-7; the match to TRBD1 covers 7 bases. The CDR3 totals 16 residues. Germline assignment: CDR1 SGDLS and CDR2 YYNGEE. The V segment lost 0 bases and the J segment 5 bases; nucleotides outside the gene matches: 11. In DNA, the CDR3 is TGTGCCAGCAGCGTAGCGGGGCGACAGGGAATACACGAGCAGTACTTC. This encodes CASSVAGRQGIHEQYF. Combining the CDR3 with reference TRBV9 and TRBJ2-7 gives the whole variable domain DSGVTQTPKHLITATGQRVTLRCSPRSGDLSVYWYQQSLDQGLQFLIQYYNGEERAKGNILERFSAQQFPDLHSELNLSSLELGDSALYFCASSVAGRQGIHEQYFGPGTRLTVT.

This clone was detected only a few times. V and J are TRBV7-9 and TRBJ2-7; a possible D gene is TRBD2 (6 bases). The V gene lost 2 bases and the J gene lost 5 bases, with 16 bases spanning the gap. CDR1 is SEHNR, CDR2 FQNEAQ, per germline (reference sequence). The CDR3 runs 15 residues. This CDR3 reads CASSLFGGEIHEQYF. CDR3 bases: TGTGCCAGCAGCTTATTCGGCGGGGAGATCCACGAGCAGTACTTC.

The V gene is TRBV28, the J gene TRBJ1-6; D perhaps matches TRBD1 (6 bases). The CDR3 sequence is 15 residues long. CDR1 is MDHEN and CDR2 is SYDVKM in the germline V gene. V lost 11 bases to trimming and J lost 1 base, with 15 bases between them. DNA for the CDR3: TGTGCCGGGAAAACAGGGTTTTCCTATAATTCACCCCTCCACTTT. Translation gives CAGKTGFSYNSPLHF.

The chain recombines TRBV6-5 with TRBJ2-5; TRBD1 agrees at 8 bases. CDR1 is MNHEY and CDR2 is SVGAGI in the germline V gene. V lost 6 bases and J lost 5; bases outside the gene matches: 11. This CDR3 spans 15 amino acids. CDR3 loop: CASSHGQGPWETQYF. The CDR3 DNA follows: TGTGCCAGCAGCCACGGACAGGGTCCCTGGGAGACCCAGTACTTC.